The 18 T cell receptor beta chains reported below all come from one sample, sequenced in a study of cytomegalovirus exposure and HLA in healthy donors. PCR amplification relied on 60 Vbeta primers (plus 13 Jbeta primers). Data came from immunoSEQ multiplex PCR; TCRdb stores just in-frame clones and leaves some out. The sample has some 140,000 clones, 70% to 90% seen once; the top ten hold over 5%. What was sequenced was PBMCs. The receptor set was obtained from a woman in her forties in good health and CMV-seropositive.

This clone was seen only once. The chain has TRBV29-1 and TRBJ1-1; TRBD1 matches at 9 bases. CDR3 length: 14 amino acids. J was trimmed by 4 bases and V by 3 bases; bases with no gene match: 6. The V gene's germline CDR1 is SQVTM and CDR2 ANQGSEA. The CDR3: CSVDEDRGSTEAFF. For the CDR3, the DNA is TGCAGCGTTGATGAAGACAGGGGGTCCACTGAAGCTTTCTTT.

V is TRBV29-1 and J is TRBJ2-3; 9 bases line up with TRBD1. Trimming removed 3 bases from V and 4 bases from J; junction bases left unmatched: 8. The CDR3 has 15 residues. Germline CDR1 reads SQVTM; CDR2 reads ANQGSEA. CDR3 bases: TGCAGCGTTGATGGGCGGGACAGGGTAGCAGATACGCAGTATTTT. Its translation: CSVDGRDRVADTQYF.

This clone was recorded only once. The rearrangement uses TRBV16 and TRBJ2-1, with 14 bases aligning to TRBD2. Trimming at V came to 3 bases and at J to 5 bases, leaving 12 bases not matched to a gene. This CDR3 has 19 amino acids. Germline-derived CDR1 and CDR2 are KGHSY and FQNENV. The CDR3 region has the DNA TGTGCCAGCAGCCAGCAAAAGACTAGCGGGAGGGCCGTGGACAATGAGCAGTTCTTC. Its protein product is CASSQQKTSGRAVDNEQFF. Complete variable domain (other parts from reference TRBV16 and TRBJ2-1): GEEVAQTPKHLVRGEGQKAKLYCAPIKGHSYVFWYQQVLKNEFKFLISFQNENVFDETGMPKERFSAKCLPNSPCSLEIQATKLEDSAVYFCASSQQKTSGRAVDNEQFFGPGTRLTVL.

The chain employs TRBV6-6 and TRBJ2-1; 7 positions match TRBD1. The V and J ends lost 5 bases and 12 bases, in that order; junction bases with no gene match: 7. The CDR3 has 12 amino acids. Germline V CDR1 and CDR2: MNHNY, SVGAGI (reference sequence). As DNA, the CDR3 is TGTGCCAGCAGTCGCAAGGACAGGCCGCAGTTCTTC. This translates into CASSRKDRPQFF.

The chain recombines TRBV10-3 with TRBJ2-1, with 9 bases fitting TRBD1. The V gene's germline CDR1 is ENHRY and CDR2 SYGVKD. The CDR3 contains 14 residues. Unmatched junction bases numbered 10, after V lost 10 bases and J lost 6 bases. CDR3 nucleotide sequence: TGTGCCACCTACGCGAGGGACAGGGCCAATGAGCAGTTCTTC. Amino acids: CATYARDRANEQFF.

This chain connects TRBV7-3 to TRBJ2-2; TRBD2 matches 10 bases. This CDR3 is 17 amino acids long. Germline CDR1 SGHTA, CDR2 FQGTGA. V gave up 0 bases and J gave up 4 bases; unmatched junction bases: 5. The CDR3 region has the DNA TGTGCCAGCAGCTTAACGTCTAGCGGGAGTCGCACCGGGGAGCTGTTTTTT. It yields the protein CASSLTSSGSRTGELFF.

V is TRBV14 and J is TRBJ1-1; 9 nucleotides align to TRBD1. The CDR3 contains 17 residues. After removal of 4 bases from V and 4 bases from J, the junction contained 13 bases not matched to a gene. The germline gives CDR1 SGHDN, CDR2 FVKESK. The CDR3 DNA is TGTGCCAGCAGCCTTCCGGGACAGGGATCTTTGGGCACTGAAGCTTTCTTT. Translating gives CASSLPGQGSLGTEAFF.

This chain uses TRBV6-5 with TRBJ1-1; 7 bases align to TRBD1. The CDR3 is made up of 15 amino acids. The germline V gene has CDR1 MNHEY and CDR2 SVGAGI. J was trimmed by 6 bases and V by 2 bases; bases with no gene match: 9. The chain's CDR3 is CASSYNDRARAEAFF. The CDR3 DNA follows: TGTGCCAGCAGTTACAACGACAGGGCTAGGGCTGAAGCTTTCTTT.

This rearrangement joins TRBV14 to TRBJ2-2; the match to TRBD2 covers 10 bases. V lost 1 base to trimming and J lost 6 bases; unmatched junction nucleotides: 5. The CDR3 is made up of 16 amino acids. The V gene's germline CDR1 is SGHDN and CDR2 FVKESK. The CDR3 coding sequence is TGTGCCAGCAGCCAAGTGCGCCTAGCGGGGGCCGGGGAGCTGTTTTTT. This translates into CASSQVRLAGAGELFF.

J is TRBJ2-3 and V is TRBV5-4; 9 bases match TRBD2. The CDR3 runs to 17 residues. The V gene end was trimmed by 0 bases and the J gene end by 5 bases; junction bases not matched to a gene: 10. Germline assignment: CDR1 SGHNT and CDR2 YYREEE (reference sequence). The CDR3 DNA follows: TGTGCCAGCAGCTTGGGGTTCTCTAGCGGGAATGGAGATACGCAGTATTTT. It translates to CASSLGFSSGNGDTQYF.

The chain links TRBV5-8 to TRBJ2-3, with 11 nucleotides matching TRBD2. The V and J ends lost 4 bases and 2 bases, in that order; junction bases with no gene match: 12. Per the germline V gene, CDR1 is SGHTS and CDR2 is YDEGEE. The CDR3 has 18 residues. As DNA, the CDR3 is TGTGCCAGCAGCAAATCTAGGACTAGCGGGCGTTACACAGATACGCAGTATTTT. It codes for CASSKSRTSGRYTDTQYF.

This chain links TRBV12-5 with TRBJ2-7; 8 nucleotides line up with TRBD1. CDR1 and CDR2 (germline): LGHNT, FRNRAP. The trim removed 6 bases at V and 10 bases at J, leaving 8 bases unmatched. The CDR3 extends over 12 amino acids. This CDR3 is CASGNTGGVQYF. In DNA form, the CDR3 reads TGTGCTAGTGGCAATACAGGGGGAGTACAGTACTTC.

The chain has TRBV29-1 and TRBJ1-2; 7 bases are shared with TRBD1. J gave up 4 bases and V 7 bases, and 9 bases lay outside the gene matches. The length of the CDR3 is 13 residues. In germline, CDR1 is SQVTM, CDR2 ANQGSEA. The CDR3 nucleotides are TGCAGCGCCACTACAGGGGCAGCCTATGGCTACACCTTC. Its translation is CSATTGAAYGYTF.

The chain has TRBV18 and TRBJ2-5; 8 bases fit TRBD2. The CDR3 covers 14 residues. Looked up from germline, CDR1 is KGHSH and CDR2 is LQKENI. V gave up 6 bases and J gave up 1 base; unmatched junction bases: 4. The DNA for the CDR3 is TGTGCCAGCTCGGTCGGGGGGGGCCAAGAGACCCAGTACTTC. Its translation is CASSVGGGQETQYF.

The chain uses TRBV19 and TRBJ1-1, with 9 positions matching TRBD1. In germline, CDR1 is LNHDA, CDR2 SQIVND (reference sequence). After removal of 7 bases from V and 0 bases from J, the junction contained 3 bases not matched to a gene. The CDR3 is made up of 14 amino acids. CDR3 sequence (DNA): TGTGCCAGTATCCGGACAGGGGTGAACACTGAAGCTTTCTTT. Its translation: CASIRTGVNTEAFF.

The chain uses TRBV28 and TRBJ2-7; 7 bases are a match to TRBD1. V was pared by 5 bases and J by 9 bases, with 4 bases of the junction left unmatched. The CDR3 contains 11 residues. Germline loops: CDR1 MDHEN, CDR2 SYDVKM. CDR3 amino acids: CASSPRTGQYF. DNA of the CDR3: TGTGCCAGCAGTCCTCGGACAGGGCAGTACTTC.

This clone has just one count. The chain couples TRBV27 to TRBJ2-7, with 9 bases identical to TRBD1. Germline V gene lookup returns CDR1 MNHEY and CDR2 SMNVEV (reference sequence). V lost 6 bases to trimming and J lost 3 bases; unmatched junction nucleotides: 12. The CDR3 is 16 residues long. The CDR3 spells CASSSARDRAYYEQYF. The CDR3 bases are TGTGCCAGCAGCTCAGCCCGGGACAGGGCCTACTACGAGCAGTACTTC.

V and J are TRBV5-6 and TRBJ2-2; D call uncertain. Trimming took 2 bases from V and 0 from J, leaving 8 bases between them. The CDR3 has 15 residues. Germline V lookup: CDR1 SGHDT, CDR2 YYEEEE. The CDR3 sequence: CASSFFGSNTGELFF. CDR3 bases: TGTGCCAGCAGCTTCTTCGGGTCGAACACCGGGGAGCTGTTTTTT.